The clone carrying this T cell receptor beta chain appeared a few times. Its antigen is unknown. These data come from a study of blood T cells in healthy people across ages. The junction had 8 bases not matched to a gene; V was cut back by 4 bases and J by 5 bases. The germline gives CDR1 SGHVS, CDR2 FNYEAQ. CDR3 length: 15 residues. Findings and limits, study-wide: No conclusive comparison of naive versus antigen-experienced cells was possible with unsorted PBMCs.

Primers used in a second PCR of roughly 6 to 12 cycles were a sample-barcoded 5' primer and a J-beta primer mix. TCRdb itself ran the 5' RACE reads through MiXCR, one entry per CDR3 protein. The data contain 730,000 or so distinct CDR3 sequences, roughly 41% of them seen just once; the ten biggest clones take up approximately 31%. The rearrangement links TRBV7-6 to TRBJ1-1, with 9 nucleotides matching TRBD1. Sequenced: blood. This sequence originates from an elderly man in good health. CDR3 nucleotide sequence: TGTGCCAGCAGCTACCCCGGGACAGGGATTACTGAAGCTTTCTTT. This encodes CASSYPGTGITEAFF.